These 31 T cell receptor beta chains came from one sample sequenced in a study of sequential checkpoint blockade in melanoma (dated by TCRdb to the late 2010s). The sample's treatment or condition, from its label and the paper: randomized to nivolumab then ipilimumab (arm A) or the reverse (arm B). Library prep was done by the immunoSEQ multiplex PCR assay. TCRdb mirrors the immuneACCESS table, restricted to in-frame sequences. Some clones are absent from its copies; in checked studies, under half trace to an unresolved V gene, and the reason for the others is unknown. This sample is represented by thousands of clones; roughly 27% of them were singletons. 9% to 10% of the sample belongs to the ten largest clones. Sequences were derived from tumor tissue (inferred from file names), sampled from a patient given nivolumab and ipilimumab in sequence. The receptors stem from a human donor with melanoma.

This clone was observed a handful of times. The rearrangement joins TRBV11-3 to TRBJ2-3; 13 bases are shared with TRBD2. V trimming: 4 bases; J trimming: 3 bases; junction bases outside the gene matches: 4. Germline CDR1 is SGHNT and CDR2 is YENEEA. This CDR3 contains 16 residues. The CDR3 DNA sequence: TGTGCCAGCAGCTCCAGGACTAGCGGGAGTACAGATACGCAGTATTTT. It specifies CASSSRTSGSTDTQYF.

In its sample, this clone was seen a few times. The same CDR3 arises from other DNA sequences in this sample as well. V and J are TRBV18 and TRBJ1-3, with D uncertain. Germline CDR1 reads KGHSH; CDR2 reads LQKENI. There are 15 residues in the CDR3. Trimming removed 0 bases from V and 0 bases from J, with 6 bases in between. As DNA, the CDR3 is TGTGCCAGCTCACCACCGCGGTCCTCTGGAAACACCATATATTTT. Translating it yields CASSPPRSSGNTIYF.

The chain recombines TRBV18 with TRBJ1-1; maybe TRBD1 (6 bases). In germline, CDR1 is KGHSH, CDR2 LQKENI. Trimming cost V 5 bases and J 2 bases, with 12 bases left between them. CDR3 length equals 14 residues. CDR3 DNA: TGTGCCAGCTCATGGGGGACATCTAACACTGAAGCTTTCTTT. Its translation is CASSWGTSNTEAFF.

Here the CDR3 DNA reads TGTGCCAGCAGTTACTCAAGGCCCAGGGAATATACCGGGGAGCTGTTTTTT. This codes for CASSYSRPREYTGELFF. This chain joins TRBV6-7 and TRBJ2-2; D perhaps matches TRBD1 (5 bases). TRBV6-7 is noted as an ORF with a role that remains uncertain. Trimming left V 0 bases short and J 5 bases short, with 16 bases between. The CDR3 covers 17 residues.

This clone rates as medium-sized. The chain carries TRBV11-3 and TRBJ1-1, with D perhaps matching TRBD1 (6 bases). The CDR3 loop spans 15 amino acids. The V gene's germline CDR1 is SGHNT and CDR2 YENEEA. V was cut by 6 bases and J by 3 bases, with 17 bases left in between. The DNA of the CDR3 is TGTGCCAGCAGTACCTCTCGGGCAGGGGACACTGAAGCTTTCTTT. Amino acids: CASSTSRAGDTEAFF.

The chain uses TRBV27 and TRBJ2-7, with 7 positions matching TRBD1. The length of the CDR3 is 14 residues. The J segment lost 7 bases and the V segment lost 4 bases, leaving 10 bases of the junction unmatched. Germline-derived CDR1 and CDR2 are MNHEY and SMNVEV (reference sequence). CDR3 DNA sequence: TGTGCCAGCAGTTCGGGCGACAGGGTGAGGGAGCAGTACTTC. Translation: CASSSGDRVREQYF.

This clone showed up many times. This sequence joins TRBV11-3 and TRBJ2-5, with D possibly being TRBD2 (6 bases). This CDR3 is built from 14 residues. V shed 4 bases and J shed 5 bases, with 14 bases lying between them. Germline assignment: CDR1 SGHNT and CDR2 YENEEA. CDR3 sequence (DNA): TGTGCCAGCAGCTCCAAACTAGCTTCGGAGACCCAGTACTTC. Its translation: CASSSKLASETQYF.

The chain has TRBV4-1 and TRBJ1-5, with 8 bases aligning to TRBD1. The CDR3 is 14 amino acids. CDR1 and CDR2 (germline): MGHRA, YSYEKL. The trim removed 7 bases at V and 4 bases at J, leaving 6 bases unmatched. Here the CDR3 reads CASKQGVVNQPQHF. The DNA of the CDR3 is TGCGCCAGCAAACAGGGGGTTGTGAATCAGCCCCAGCATTTT.

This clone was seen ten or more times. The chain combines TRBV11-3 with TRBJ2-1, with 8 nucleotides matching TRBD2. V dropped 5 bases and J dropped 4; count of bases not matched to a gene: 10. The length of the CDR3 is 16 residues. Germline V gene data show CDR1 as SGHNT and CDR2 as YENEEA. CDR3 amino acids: CASSQGGAGVYNEQFF. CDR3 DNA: TGTGCCAGCAGCCAAGGGGGAGCGGGGGTGTACAATGAGCAGTTCTTC.

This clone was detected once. This chain's CDR3 is CASSRGGAQETQYF. The CDR3 DNA sequence: TGTGCCAGTAGTAGGGGTGGGGCCCAAGAGACCCAGTACTTC. V usage is TRBV19 and J usage is TRBJ2-5, with a weak D call TRBD1 (5 bases). From germline, CDR1 is LNHDA and CDR2 SQIVND (reference sequence). V was clipped by 4 bases and J by 1 base, with 10 bases between them. The CDR3 sequence is 14 residues long.

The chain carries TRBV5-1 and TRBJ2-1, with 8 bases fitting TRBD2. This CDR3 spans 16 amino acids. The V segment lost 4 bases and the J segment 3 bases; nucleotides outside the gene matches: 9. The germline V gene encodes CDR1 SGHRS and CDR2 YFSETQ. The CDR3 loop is CASSIGLAKVYNEQFF. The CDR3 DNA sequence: TGCGCCAGCAGCATTGGACTAGCTAAGGTCTACAATGAGCAGTTCTTC.

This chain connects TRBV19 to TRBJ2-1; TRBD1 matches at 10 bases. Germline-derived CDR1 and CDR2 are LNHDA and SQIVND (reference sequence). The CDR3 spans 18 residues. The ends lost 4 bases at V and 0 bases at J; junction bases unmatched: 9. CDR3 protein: CASSKTGGGGSSYNEQFF. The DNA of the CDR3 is TGTGCCAGTAGTAAGACAGGGGGCGGTGGGAGCTCCTACAATGAGCAGTTCTTC.

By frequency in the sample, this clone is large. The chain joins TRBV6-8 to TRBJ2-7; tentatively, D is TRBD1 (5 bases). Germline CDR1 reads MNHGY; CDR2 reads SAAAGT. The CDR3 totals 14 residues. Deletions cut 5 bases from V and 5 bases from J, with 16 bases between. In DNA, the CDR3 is TGTGCCAGCAGTCTTGCCGTTGGGGCCCACGAGCAGTACTTC. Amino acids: CASSLAVGAHEQYF.

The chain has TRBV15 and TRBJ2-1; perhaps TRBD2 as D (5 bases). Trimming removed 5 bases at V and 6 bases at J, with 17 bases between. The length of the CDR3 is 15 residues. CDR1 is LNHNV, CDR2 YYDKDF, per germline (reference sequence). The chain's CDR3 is CATSPEGLGPNEQFF. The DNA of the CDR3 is TGTGCCACCAGCCCAGAGGGCCTAGGTCCCAATGAGCAGTTCTTC.

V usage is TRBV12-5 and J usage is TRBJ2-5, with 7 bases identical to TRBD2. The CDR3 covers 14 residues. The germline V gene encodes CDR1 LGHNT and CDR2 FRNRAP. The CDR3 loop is CASRAGEAGETQYF. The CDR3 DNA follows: TGTGCCAGCCGGGCGGGAGAGGCTGGGGAGACCCAGTACTTC.

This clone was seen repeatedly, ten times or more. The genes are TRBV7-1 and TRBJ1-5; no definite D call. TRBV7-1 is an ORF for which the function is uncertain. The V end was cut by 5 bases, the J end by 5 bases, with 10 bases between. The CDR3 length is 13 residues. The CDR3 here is CASSELLDQPQHF. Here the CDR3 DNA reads TGTGCCAGCAGCGAACTTCTAGATCAGCCCCAGCATTTT.

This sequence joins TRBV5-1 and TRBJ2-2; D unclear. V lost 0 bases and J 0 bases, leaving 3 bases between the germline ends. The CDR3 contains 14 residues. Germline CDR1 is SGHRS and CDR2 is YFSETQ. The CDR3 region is CASSLEPNTGELFF. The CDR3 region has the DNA TGCGCCAGCAGCTTGGAGCCGAACACCGGGGAGCTGTTTTTT. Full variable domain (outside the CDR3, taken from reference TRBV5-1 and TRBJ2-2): KAGVTQTPRYLIKTRGQQVTLSCSPISGHRSVSWYQQTPGQGLQFLFEYFSETQRNKGNFPGRFSGRQFSNSRSEMNVSTLELGDSALYLCASSLEPNTGELFFGEGSRLTVL.

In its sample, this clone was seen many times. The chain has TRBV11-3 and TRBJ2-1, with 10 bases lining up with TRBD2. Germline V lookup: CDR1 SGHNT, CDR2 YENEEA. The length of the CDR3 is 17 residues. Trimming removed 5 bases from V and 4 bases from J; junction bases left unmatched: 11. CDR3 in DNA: TGTGCCAGCAGCACCCGCGGAAATAGCGGGGGGTACAATGAGCAGTTCTTC. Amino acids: CASSTRGNSGGYNEQFF.

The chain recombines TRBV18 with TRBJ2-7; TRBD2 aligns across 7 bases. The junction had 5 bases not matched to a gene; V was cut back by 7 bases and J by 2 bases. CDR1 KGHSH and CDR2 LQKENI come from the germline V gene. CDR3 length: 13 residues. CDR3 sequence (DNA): TGTGCCAGCTGTAGCGGGTTTCCCTACGAGCAGTACTTC. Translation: CASCSGFPYEQYF.

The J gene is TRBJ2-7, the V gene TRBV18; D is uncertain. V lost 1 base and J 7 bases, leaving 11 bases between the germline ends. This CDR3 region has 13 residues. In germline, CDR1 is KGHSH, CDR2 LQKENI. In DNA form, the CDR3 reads TGTGCCAGCTCACCACTGAACGTGGGGGAGCAGTACTTC. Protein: CASSPLNVGEQYF.

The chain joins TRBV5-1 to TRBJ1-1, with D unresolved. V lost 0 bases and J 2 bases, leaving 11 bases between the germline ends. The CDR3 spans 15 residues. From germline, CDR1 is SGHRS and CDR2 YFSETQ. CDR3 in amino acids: CASSLAGELNTEAFF. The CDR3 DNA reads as TGCGCCAGCAGCTTGGCCGGAGAACTTAACACTGAAGCTTTCTTT.

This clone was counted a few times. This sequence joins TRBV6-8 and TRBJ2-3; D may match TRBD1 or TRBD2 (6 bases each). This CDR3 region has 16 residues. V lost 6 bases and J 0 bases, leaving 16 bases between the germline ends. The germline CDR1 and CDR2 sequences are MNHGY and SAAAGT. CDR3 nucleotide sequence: TGTGCCAGCAGCGACATGGGGGGCTCAAGCACAGATACGCAGTATTTT. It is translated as CASSDMGGSSTDTQYF.

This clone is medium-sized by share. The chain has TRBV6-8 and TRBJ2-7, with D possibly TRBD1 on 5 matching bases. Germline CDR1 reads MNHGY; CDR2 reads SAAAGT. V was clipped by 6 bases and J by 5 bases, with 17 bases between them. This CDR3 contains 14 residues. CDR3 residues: CASRAQGDINEQYF. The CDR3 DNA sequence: TGTGCCAGCAGGGCGCAGGGCGATATTAACGAGCAGTACTTC.

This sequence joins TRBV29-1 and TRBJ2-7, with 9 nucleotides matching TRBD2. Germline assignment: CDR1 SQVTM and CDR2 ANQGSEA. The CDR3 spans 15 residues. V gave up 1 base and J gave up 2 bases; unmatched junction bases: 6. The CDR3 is CSVEGAGGPTYEQYF. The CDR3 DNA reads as TGCAGCGTTGAAGGGGCGGGAGGGCCGACCTACGAGCAGTACTTC.

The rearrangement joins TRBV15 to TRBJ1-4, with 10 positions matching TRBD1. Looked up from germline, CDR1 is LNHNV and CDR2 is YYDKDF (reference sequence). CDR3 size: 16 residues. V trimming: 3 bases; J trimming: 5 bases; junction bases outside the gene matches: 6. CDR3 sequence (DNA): TGTGCCACCAGCAGCTTACCGGGACAGGGGAATGAAAAACTGTTTTTT. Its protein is CATSSLPGQGNEKLFF.

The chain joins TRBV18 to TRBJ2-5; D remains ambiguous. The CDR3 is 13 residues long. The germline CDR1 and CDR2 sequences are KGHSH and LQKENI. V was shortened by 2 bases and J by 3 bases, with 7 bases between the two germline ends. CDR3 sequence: CASSPNPKETQYF. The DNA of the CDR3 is TGTGCCAGCTCACCAAACCCCAAAGAGACCCAGTACTTC. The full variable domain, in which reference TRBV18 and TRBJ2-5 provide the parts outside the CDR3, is NAGVMQNPRHLVRRRGQEARLRCSPMKGHSHVYWYRQLPEEGLKFMVYLQKENIIDESGMPKERFSAEFPKEGPSILRIQQVVRGDSAAYFCASSPNPKETQYFGPGTRLLVL.

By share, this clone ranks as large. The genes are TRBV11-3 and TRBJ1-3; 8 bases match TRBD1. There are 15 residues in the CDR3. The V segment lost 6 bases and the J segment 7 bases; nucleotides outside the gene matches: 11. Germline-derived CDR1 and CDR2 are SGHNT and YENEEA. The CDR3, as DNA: TGTGCCAGCAGTTATCACAGGGGGACTTGGAACACCATATATTTT. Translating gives CASSYHRGTWNTIYF.

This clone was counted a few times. In DNA form, the CDR3 reads TGTGCCAGCAGTGGCGGGGGGTTCGGCTACACCTTC. Its protein product is CASSGGGFGYTF. The chain has TRBV28 and TRBJ1-2; possibly TRBD1 for D (5 bases). The germline CDR1 and CDR2 sequences are MDHEN and SYDVKM. Trimming left V 5 bases short and J 8 bases short, with 12 bases between. The CDR3 runs 12 residues.

CDR3 residues: CASSSGTASYEQYF. The CDR3 nucleotides are TGTGCCAGCTCGTCCGGGACAGCCTCCTACGAGCAGTACTTC. V is TRBV18 and J is TRBJ2-7; TRBD1 agrees at 7 bases. The germline V gene encodes CDR1 KGHSH and CDR2 LQKENI. The CDR3 loop spans 14 amino acids. V was clipped by 6 bases and J by 0 bases; unmatched bases: 5.

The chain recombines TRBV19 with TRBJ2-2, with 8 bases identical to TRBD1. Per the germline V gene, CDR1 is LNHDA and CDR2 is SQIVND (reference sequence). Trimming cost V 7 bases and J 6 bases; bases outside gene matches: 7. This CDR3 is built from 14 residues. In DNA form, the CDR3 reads TGTGCCAGTATGGACAGGGTTGTCTCCGGGGAGCTGTTTTTT. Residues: CASMDRVVSGELFF.

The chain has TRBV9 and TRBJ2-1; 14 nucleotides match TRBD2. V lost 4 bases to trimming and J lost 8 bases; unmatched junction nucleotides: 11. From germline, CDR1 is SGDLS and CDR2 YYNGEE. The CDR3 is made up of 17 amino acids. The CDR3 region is CASSKKGGTSGSYEQFF. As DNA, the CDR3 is TGTGCCAGCAGCAAGAAAGGGGGGACTAGCGGGAGCTATGAGCAGTTCTTC.